A single sample gave rise to the 12 T cell receptor beta chains below, sequenced in a study of T cell responses to AZD1222 COVID-19 vaccine. The method was immunoSEQ multiplex PCR; TCRdb's version includes in-frame clones alone and lacks a portion of them. The sample lists 90,000 to 130,000 clones, about 85% seen once, with around 3% in the top ten. The sequencing here drew on peripheral blood, taken on day 0 of AZD1222 vaccination. The receptors stem from an adult in good health.

V is TRBV27 and J is TRBJ1-1; 7 bases fit TRBD1. CDR1 MNHEY and CDR2 SMNVEV come from the germline V gene (reference sequence). CDR3 length equals 15 residues. V lost 8 bases and J lost 1; bases outside the gene matches: 10. This chain's CDR3 is CASSHKRDRNTEAFF. Here the CDR3 DNA reads TGTGCCAGCTCTCATAAGAGGGACAGGAACACTGAAGCTTTCTTT.

The rearrangement joins TRBV7-6 to TRBJ2-5; TRBD2 matches 10 bases. Germline CDR1 and CDR2: SGHVS and FNYEAQ. The CDR3 contains 15 residues. Unmatched junction bases numbered 5, after V lost 5 bases and J lost 2 bases. CDR3 amino acids: CASSVLAGAQETQYF. The CDR3 nucleotides are TGTGCCAGCAGCGTTCTAGCGGGGGCACAAGAGACCCAGTACTTC.

The chain has TRBV3-1 (or the pseudogene TRBV3-2) and TRBJ2-1; TRBD2 aligns across 14 bases. J lost 4 bases, V lost 7 bases, and 9 bases had no gene match. CDR1 LGHDT and CDR2 YNNKEL come from the germline V gene (reference sequence). This CDR3 comprises 17 residues. In DNA, the CDR3 is TGTGCCAGCACCGGGACTAGCGGGAGAAGGTGGTACAATGAGCAGTTCTTC. It specifies CASTGTSGRRWYNEQFF.

V and J are TRBV29-1 and TRBJ1-2; D unresolved. V lost 2 bases, J lost 8 bases, and 9 bases lay in between. CDR1 and CDR2 from the germline V gene are SQVTM and ANQGSEA. This CDR3 comprises 11 residues. The CDR3 here is CSVEHVSGYTF. Written as DNA, the CDR3 is TGCAGCGTTGAACATGTGTCCGGCTACACCTTC.

In regard to this clone: The sample carries other DNA sequences with the same CDR3. V and J are TRBV7-8 and TRBJ1-4, with D hard to call. The ends were cut back, 0 bases at V and 7 bases at J, with 12 bases in the middle. Germline V gives CDR1 SGHVS, CDR2 FQNEAQ. This CDR3 has 15 amino acids. The DNA of the CDR3 is TGTGCCAGCAGCTTAGCGTTTAGGGCAGCTGAAAAACTGTTTTTT. Translated, it gives CASSLAFRAAEKLFF.

In its sample, this clone was seen once. The chain combines TRBV6-6 with TRBJ1-3, with 7 positions matching TRBD1. Germline loops: CDR1 MNHNY, CDR2 SVGAGI (reference sequence). The CDR3 is 15 residues long. The J segment lost 5 bases and the V segment lost 7 bases, leaving 11 bases of the junction unmatched. CDR3 protein: CASILPTGSRNTIYF. The CDR3 DNA follows: TGTGCCAGCATCCTTCCGACAGGGTCGAGAAACACCATATATTTT.

This chain links TRBV14 with TRBJ2-1, with TRBD1 matching 10 bases. The CDR3 is made up of 17 amino acids. The V segment lost 4 bases and the J segment 6 bases; nucleotides outside the gene matches: 12. CDR1 and CDR2 from the germline V gene are SGHDN and FVKESK. The CDR3 loop is CASSRRPGQGVSNEQFF. DNA of the CDR3: TGTGCCAGCAGCCGGAGACCCGGACAGGGGGTGAGCAATGAGCAGTTCTTC.

V gene TRBV2 combines with J gene TRBJ1-1; 7 bases line up with TRBD1. The CDR3 covers 17 residues. Germline lookup yields CDR1 SNHLY and CDR2 FYNNEI. V was pared by 3 bases and J by 0 bases, with 10 bases of the junction left unmatched. The CDR3: CASSDFVRTGMNTEAFF. CDR3 DNA: TGTGCCAGCAGTGATTTCGTGAGGACAGGCATGAACACTGAAGCTTTCTTT.

The chain employs TRBV30 and TRBJ1-2, with 9 bases that match TRBD1. The trim removed 4 bases at V and 6 bases at J, leaving 6 bases unmatched. Germline lookup yields CDR1 GTSNPN and CDR2 SVGIG (reference sequence). The CDR3 extends over 13 amino acids. CDR3 sequence (DNA): TGTGCCTGGAACACCGGGACAGGGCATGGCTACACCTTC. Translating gives CAWNTGTGHGYTF.

This chain joins TRBV19 and TRBJ2-7, with TRBD2 as a possible D gene (5 bases). CDR3 size: 15 residues. V lost 3 bases to trimming and J lost 1 base, with 13 bases between them. Germline assignment: CDR1 LNHDA and CDR2 SQIVND (reference sequence). CDR3 sequence (DNA): TGTGCCAGTAGTATCGCTAGCCAAGGGTCCTACGAGCAGTACTTC. Amino acid sequence: CASSIASQGSYEQYF.

The rearrangement uses TRBV18 and TRBJ1-2; D gene unclear. Trimming shortened V by 0 bases and J by 3 bases, and 8 bases separated the two germline ends. Germline V CDR1 and CDR2: KGHSH, LQKENI. The CDR3 length is 14 residues. CDR3 nucleotides: TGTGCCAGCTCACCACCCCTTGGGGACTATGGCTACACCTTC. Translation: CASSPPLGDYGYTF.

The chain combines TRBV5-1 with TRBJ2-5, with 12 bases fitting TRBD1. The CDR3 has 18 amino acids. V was pared by 2 bases and J by 5 bases, with 13 bases of the junction left unmatched. In germline, CDR1 is SGHRS, CDR2 YFSETQ. The DNA for the CDR3 is TGCGCCAGCAGCTTCGCCGGGACAGGGGGCGCAGGTGTGGAGACCCAGTACTTC. Protein product: CASSFAGTGGAGVETQYF. Together with reference TRBV5-1 and TRBJ2-5, the CDR3 gives the full variable domain: KAGVTQTPRYLIKTRGQQVTLSCSPISGHRSVSWYQQTPGQGLQFLFEYFSETQRNKGNFPGRFSGRQFSNSRSEMNVSTLELGDSALYLCASSFAGTGGAGVETQYFGPGTRLLVL.